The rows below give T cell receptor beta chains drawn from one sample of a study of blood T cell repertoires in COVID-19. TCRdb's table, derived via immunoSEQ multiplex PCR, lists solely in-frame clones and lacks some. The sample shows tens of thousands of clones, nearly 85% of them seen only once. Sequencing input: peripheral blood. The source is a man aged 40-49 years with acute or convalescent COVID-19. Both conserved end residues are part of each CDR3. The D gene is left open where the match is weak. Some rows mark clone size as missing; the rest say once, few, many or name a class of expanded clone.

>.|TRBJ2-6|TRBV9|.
CASSVNSGANVLTF
TGTGCCAGCAGCGTCAACTCTGGGGCCAACGTCCTGACTTTC
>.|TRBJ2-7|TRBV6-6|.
CASSYGGWGEQYF
TGTGCCAGCAGTTACGGGGGGTGGGGTGAGCAGTACTTC
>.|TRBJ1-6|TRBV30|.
CAWSTGEGDNSPLHF
TGTGCCTGGAGCACTGGGGAGGGGGATAATTCACCCCTCCACTTT
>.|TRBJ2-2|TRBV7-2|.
CASSLIGELFF
TGTGCCAGCAGCCTTATCGGGGAGCTGTTTTTT
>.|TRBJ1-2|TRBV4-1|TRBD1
CASSPRTGRTNYGYTF
TGCGCCAGCAGCCCGAGGACAGGGCGGACTAACTATGGCTACACCTTC
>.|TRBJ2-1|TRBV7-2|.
CASSSFLGTEQFF
TGTGCCAGCAGCTCCTTCCTAGGCACTGAGCAGTTCTTC
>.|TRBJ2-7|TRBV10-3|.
CAISDYSYEQYF
TGTGCCATCAGTGATTACTCCTACGAGCAGTACTTC
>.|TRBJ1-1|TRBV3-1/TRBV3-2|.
CASFSGGTEAFF
TGTGCCAGCTTCTCGGGTGGGACTGAAGCTTTCTTT
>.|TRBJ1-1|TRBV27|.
CASSLSNRARTEAFF
TGTGCCAGCAGTTTATCGAACAGGGCTCGCACTGAAGCTTTCTTT
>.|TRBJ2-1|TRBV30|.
CAWTLQGYSSYNEQFF
TGTGCCTGGACCCTACAGGGCTACAGCTCCTACAATGAGCAGTTCTTC
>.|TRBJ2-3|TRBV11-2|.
CASSFRTPRGTDTQYF
TGTGCCAGCAGCTTTCGGACACCGCGGGGTACAGATACGCAGTATTTT
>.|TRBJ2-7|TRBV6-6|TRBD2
CASSPRLAGIYEQYF
TGTGCCAGCAGTCCGCGACTAGCGGGTATCTACGAGCAGTACTTC
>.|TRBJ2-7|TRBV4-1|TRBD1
CASSQDPGGRYEQYF
TGCGCCAGCAGCCAAGACCCAGGGGGCAGGTACGAGCAGTACTTC
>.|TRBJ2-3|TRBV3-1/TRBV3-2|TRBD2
CASSQSSGFTDTQYF
TGTGCCAGCAGCCAATCTAGCGGATTCACAGATACGCAGTATTTT
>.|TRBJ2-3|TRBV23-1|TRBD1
CASEPRDRRTDTQYF
TGCGCCAGCGAGCCGAGGGACAGGCGAACAGATACGCAGTATTTT
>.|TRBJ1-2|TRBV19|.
CASRDYGYTF
TGTGCCAGCCGGGACTATGGCTACACCTTC
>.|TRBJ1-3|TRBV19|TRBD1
CASSLGQATSSGNTIYF
TGTGCCAGTAGTTTGGGACAGGCTACGAGCTCTGGAAACACCATATATTTT
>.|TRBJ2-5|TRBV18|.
CASSPQQGNQETQYF
TGTGCCAGCTCACCCCAACAGGGAAACCAAGAGACCCAGTACTTC
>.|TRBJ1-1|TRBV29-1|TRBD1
CSVDNRGKGNTEAFF
TGCAGCGTGGACAACAGGGGTAAGGGGAACACTGAAGCTTTCTTT
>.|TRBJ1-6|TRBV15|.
CATSPGVSYNSPLHF
TGTGCCACCAGCCCAGGGGTCTCCTATAATTCACCCCTCCACTTT
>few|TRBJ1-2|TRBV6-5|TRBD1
CASSYSDRNYGYTF
TGTGCCAGCAGTTACTCGGACAGGAACTATGGCTACACCTTC
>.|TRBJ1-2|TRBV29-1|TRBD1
CSAGTGLYGYTF
TGCAGCGCTGGGACAGGGCTCTATGGCTACACCTTC
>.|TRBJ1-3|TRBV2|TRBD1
CASRSTGGPSSGNTIYF
TGTGCCAGCAGATCCACAGGGGGCCCTAGCTCTGGAAACACCATATATTTT
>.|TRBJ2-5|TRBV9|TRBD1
CASSVGQGEETQYF
TGTGCCAGCAGCGTAGGACAGGGGGAAGAGACCCAGTACTTC
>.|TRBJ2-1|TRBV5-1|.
CASSLDRIYNEQFF
TGCGCCAGCAGCTTAGACAGAATCTACAATGAGCAGTTCTTC
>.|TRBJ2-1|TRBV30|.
CAWSTSFGEQFF
TGTGCCTGGAGCACCTCTTTCGGGGAGCAGTTCTTC
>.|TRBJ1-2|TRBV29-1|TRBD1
CSVEGDRDGYTF
TGCAGCGTTGAAGGGGACAGGGATGGCTACACCTTC
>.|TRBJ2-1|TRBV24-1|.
CATSQTDNEQFF
TGTGCCACCAGCCAGACAGACAATGAGCAGTTCTTC
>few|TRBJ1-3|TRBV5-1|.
CASSWGLRDSGNTIYF
TGCGCCAGCAGCTGGGGCCTCAGGGACTCTGGAAACACCATATATTTT
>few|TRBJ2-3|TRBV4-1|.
CASSLTAGDTQYF
TGCGCCAGCAGCCTCACGGCGGGGGATACGCAGTATTTT
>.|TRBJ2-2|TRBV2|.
CASSEESAGLATGELFF
TGTGCCAGCAGTGAAGAATCCGCAGGGTTGGCGACCGGGGAGCTGTTTTTT
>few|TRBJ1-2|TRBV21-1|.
CASACCGTLSF
TGTGCCAGCGCGTGTTGCGGGACCCTATCGTTC
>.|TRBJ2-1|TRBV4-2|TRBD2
CASSQDLAGGQNEQFF
TGTGCCAGCAGCCAAGATCTTGCGGGGGGGCAAAATGAGCAGTTCTTC
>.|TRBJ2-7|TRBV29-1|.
CSVDTGYYEQYF
TGCAGCGTGGATACAGGGTACTACGAGCAGTACTTC
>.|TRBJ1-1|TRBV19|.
CASRLEAGRHREHSGAFF
TGTGCCAGTAGACTGGAAGCGGGACGGCATCGTGAGCATTCAGGAGCTTTCTTT
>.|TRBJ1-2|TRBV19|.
CASSSPDFAKANYGYTF
TGTGCCAGTAGTTCGCCAGACTTTGCAAAAGCTAACTATGGCTACACCTTC
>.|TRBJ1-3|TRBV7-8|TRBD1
CASGQGAGNTIYF
TGTGCCAGCGGACAGGGGGCTGGAAACACCATATATTTT
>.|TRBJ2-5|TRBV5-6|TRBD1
CASSRTGSETQYF
TGTGCCAGCAGCAGGACAGGGTCAGAGACCCAGTACTTC
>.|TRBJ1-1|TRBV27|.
CASKSRPAGTEAFF
TGTGCCAGCAAGTCTAGGCCGGCTGGAACTGAAGCTTTCTTT
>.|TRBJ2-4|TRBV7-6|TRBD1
CASSLDKGAGNIQYF
TGTGCCAGCAGCTTAGATAAGGGGGCAGGGAACATTCAGTACTTC
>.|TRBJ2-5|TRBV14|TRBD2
CASSLPVGGMETQYF
TGTGCCAGCAGCCTCCCCGTGGGAGGGATGGAGACCCAGTACTTC
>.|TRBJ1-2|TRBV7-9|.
CASSPPRPRDGYTF
TGTGCCAGCAGCCCCCCACGACCTCGGGATGGCTACACCTTC
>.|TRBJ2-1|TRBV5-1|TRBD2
CASSLASGRTEQFF
TGCGCCAGCAGCTTGGCTAGCGGGAGAACTGAGCAGTTCTTC
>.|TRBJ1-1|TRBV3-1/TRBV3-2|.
CASSRGHSEAFF
TGTGCCAGCAGCCGTGGACACTCGGAAGCTTTCTTT
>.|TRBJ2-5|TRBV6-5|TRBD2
CASMGGRAGETQYF
TGTGCCAGCATGGGCGGGAGGGCCGGCGAGACCCAGTACTTC
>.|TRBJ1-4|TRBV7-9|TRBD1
CASSLKTGVTNEKLFF
TGTGCCAGCAGCTTAAAGACAGGGGTAACTAATGAAAAACTGTTTTTT
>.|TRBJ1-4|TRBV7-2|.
CASSPAESPNEKLFF
TGTGCCAGCAGCCCGGCGGAAAGCCCTAATGAAAAACTGTTTTTT
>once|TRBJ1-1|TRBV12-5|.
CASGFPFDRWVTEAFF
TGTGCTAGTGGTTTCCCCTTTGACAGGTGGGTTACTGAAGCTTTCTTT
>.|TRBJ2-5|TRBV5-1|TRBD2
CASSSGLAGGQGTQYF
TGCGCCAGCAGCTCGGGACTAGCGGGAGGGCAGGGGACCCAGTACTTC
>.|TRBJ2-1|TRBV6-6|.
CASSGKGQGENEQFF
TGTGCCAGCAGTGGGAAAGGGCAAGGGGAAAATGAGCAGTTCTTC
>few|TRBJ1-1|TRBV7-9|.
CASSPGQNTEAFF
TGTGCCAGCAGCCCGGGACAAAACACTGAAGCTTTCTTT
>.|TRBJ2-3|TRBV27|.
CASSFRTSTDTQYF
TGTGCCAGCAGTTTCCGGACTAGCACAGATACGCAGTATTTT
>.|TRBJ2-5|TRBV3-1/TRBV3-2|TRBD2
CASSQVGLAGETQYF
TGTGCCAGCAGCCAAGTTGGACTAGCGGGCGAGACCCAGTACTTC